The 20 T cell receptor beta chains in this list originate from one sample, sequenced in a study of cytomegalovirus exposure and HLA in healthy donors. The study ran its PCR with 60 Vbeta and 13 Jbeta primers. Method: immunoSEQ multiplex PCR; TCRdb's copy keeps in-frame clones and lacks some. The top ten hold around 3.1% of the sample, which has 180,000 or so clones, roughly 80% seen once. Sequenced sample: PBMCs. The receptors were gathered from a female donor in good health and CMV-seronegative.

The rearrangement links TRBV28 to TRBJ1-3, with a weak D call TRBD1 (6 bases). V was shortened by 6 bases and J by 0 bases, with 18 bases between the two germline ends. There are 17 residues in the CDR3. The germline V gene encodes CDR1 MDHEN and CDR2 SYDVKM. The CDR3 loop is CASSVTGFSSSGNTIYF. The CDR3 bases are TGTGCCAGCAGCGTCACAGGGTTTTCGAGCTCTGGAAACACCATATATTTT. The whole variable domain, filled in from reference TRBV28 and TRBJ1-3, reads DVKVTQSSRYLVKRTGEKVFLECVQDMDHENMFWYRQDPGLGLRLIYFSYDVKMKEKGDIPEGYSVSREKKERFSLILESASTNQTSMYLCASSVTGFSSSGNTIYFGEGSWLTVV.

In its sample, this clone was seen a few times. The chain recombines TRBV14 with TRBJ1-2; 9 bases are shared with TRBD1. The CDR3 contains 15 residues. V lost 3 bases, J lost 4 bases, and 6 bases stayed unmatched. CDR1 and CDR2 from the germline V gene are SGHDN and FVKESK. CDR3 residues: CASSQVDRGVYGYTF. DNA for the CDR3: TGTGCCAGCAGCCAGGTGGACAGGGGCGTCTATGGCTACACCTTC. The variable domain in full, with the rest retrieved from reference TRBV14 and TRBJ1-2, is EAGVTQFPSHSVIEKGQTVTLRCDPISGHDNLYWYRRVMGKEIKFLLHFVKESKQDESGMPNNRFLAERTGGTYSTLKVQPAELEDSGVYFCASSQVDRGVYGYTFGSGTRLTVV.

This chain uses TRBV27 with TRBJ1-6, with 8 bases that match TRBD1. Germline CDR1 MNHEY, CDR2 SMNVEV (reference sequence). The V gene end was trimmed by 4 bases and the J gene end by 7 bases; junction bases not matched to a gene: 12. This CDR3 comprises 17 residues. The DNA for the CDR3 is TGTGCCAGCAGTTACCCCCCGGACAGGGAACTGAATTCACCCCTCCACTTT. This codes for CASSYPPDRELNSPLHF.

The V and J genes are TRBV5-1 and TRBJ2-1, with 9 bases aligning to TRBD2. The V and J ends lost 8 bases and 0 bases, in that order; junction bases with no gene match: 3. This CDR3 spans 14 amino acids. The germline CDR1 and CDR2 sequences are SGHRS and YFSETQ. CDR3 protein: CASGTSSSYNEQFF. The DNA for the CDR3 is TGCGCCAGTGGGACTAGCAGCTCCTACAATGAGCAGTTCTTC.

This clone showed up just once. This chain connects TRBV28 to TRBJ1-1, with TRBD1 matching over 11 bases. The V gene end was trimmed by 5 bases and the J gene end by 1 base; junction bases not matched to a gene: 3. Germline V lookup: CDR1 MDHEN, CDR2 SYDVKM. The CDR3 covers 15 residues. CDR3 sequence (DNA): TGTGCCAGCAGTACGGGACAGGGGGGGAACACTGAAGCTTTCTTT. Translating it yields CASSTGQGGNTEAFF.

The chain employs TRBV7-9 and TRBJ2-2; TRBD2 matches 8 bases. The germline V gene encodes CDR1 SEHNR and CDR2 FQNEAQ (reference sequence). This CDR3 has 15 amino acids. Trimming cost V 8 bases and J 1 base; bases outside gene matches: 6. The CDR3 region has the DNA TGTGCCAGCCCCGGGGGGACTAGGAACACCGGGGAGCTGTTTTTT. Amino acid sequence: CASPGGTRNTGELFF.

A remark on this clone: At the DNA level, this CDR3 is encoded by other sequences in the same sample as well. CDR3 residues: CAWSAGTTNEKLFF. CDR3 nucleotide sequence: TGTGCCTGGAGTGCAGGGACAACTAATGAAAAACTGTTTTTT. The gene calls are TRBV30 and TRBJ1-4; D perhaps matches TRBD1 (5 bases). This CDR3 is built from 14 residues. The V end was cut by 1 base, the J end by 0 bases, with 6 bases between. Germline CDR1 reads GTSNPN; CDR2 reads SVGIG (reference sequence).

The V and J genes are TRBV28 and TRBJ2-5; TRBD1 agrees at 9 bases. The DNA end favors TRBJ2-7, so the J call may be wrong. This CDR3 has 14 amino acids. Looked up from germline, CDR1 is MDHEN and CDR2 is SYDVKM. DNA of the CDR3: TGTGCCAGCAGGACGGGACAGGGAAATTACGAGCAGTACTTC. Translating gives CASRTGQGNYEQYF.

This chain uses TRBV27 with TRBJ1-4; 8 bases line up with TRBD1. Germline V gives CDR1 MNHEY, CDR2 SMNVEV (reference sequence). V lost 4 bases to trimming and J lost 8 bases; unmatched junction nucleotides: 6. This CDR3 has 14 amino acids. CDR3 sequence: CASSSQGAWEKLFF. CDR3 in DNA: TGTGCCAGCAGTTCCCAGGGGGCTTGGGAAAAACTGTTTTTT.

The chain combines TRBV7-7 with TRBJ2-3; the D is unclear. The germline gives CDR1 SSHAT, CDR2 FNYEAQ (reference sequence). CDR3 length: 13 amino acids. The germline V and J ends were trimmed by 5 bases and 5 bases, with 11 bases remaining between them. The CDR3 loop reads CASSPASEDTQYF. The CDR3 DNA reads TGTGCCAGCAGCCCCGCGAGTGAAGATACGCAGTATTTT.

This clone was observed a single time. The rearrangement joins TRBV7-3 to TRBJ1-3; the D gene is possibly TRBD1 (6 bases). The V gene lost 10 bases and the J gene lost 4 bases, with 17 bases spanning the gap. The length of the CDR3 is 14 residues. The germline V gene encodes CDR1 SGHTA and CDR2 FQGTGA. The chain's CDR3 is CATAPTGSGNTIYF. The CDR3 nucleotides are TGTGCCACCGCACCGACAGGCTCAGGAAACACCATATATTTT.

The chain uses TRBV29-1 and TRBJ2-7; D is perhaps TRBD1 (6 bases). CDR3 length: 14 residues. Germline V gene data show CDR1 as SQVTM and CDR2 as ANQGSEA. V was shortened by 0 bases and J by 7 bases, with 16 bases between the two germline ends. The CDR3 region is CSVEDRETGREQYF. The CDR3 nucleotides are TGCAGCGTTGAAGATAGAGAAACAGGGCGGGAGCAGTACTTC.

The rearrangement links TRBV11-2 to TRBJ2-1; a weak D match, TRBD1 (5 bases). CDR3 length: 14 residues. Germline V gene sequence: CDR1 SGHAT, CDR2 FQNNGV. Trimming pared 1 base from V and 5 bases from J, leaving 9 bases between. The CDR3 DNA reads TGTGCCAGCAGCTTAGCTACAGGTAACAATGAGCAGTTCTTC. It specifies CASSLATGNNEQFF.

The J gene is TRBJ2-6, the V gene TRBV7-2; no firm D call. The V end lost 1 base, the J end lost 8 bases, and 9 bases lay between the germline ends. The germline V gene encodes CDR1 SGHTA and CDR2 FQGNSA. The CDR3 totals 14 residues. The CDR3 DNA sequence: TGTGCCAGCAGCTTAGTGGTGGAGTCCAACGTCCTGACTTTC. Its protein is CASSLVVESNVLTF.

The chain is built from TRBV7-8 and TRBJ2-5, with 12 bases aligning to TRBD2. Trimming removed 3 bases from V and 4 bases from J; junction bases left unmatched: 6. There are 16 residues in the CDR3. CDR1 SGHVS and CDR2 FQNEAQ come from the germline V gene. The CDR3 DNA is TGTGCCAGCAGCTTGGCTAGCGGGAGGGTTCGAGAGACCCAGTACTTC. Translating it yields CASSLASGRVRETQYF.

This clone was counted between two and nine times. The J gene is TRBJ1-4, the V gene TRBV5-1, with D possibly TRBD1 on 5 matching bases. The V end was cut by 4 bases, the J end by 8 bases, with 15 bases between. The CDR3 spans 14 residues. Germline CDR1 SGHRS, CDR2 YFSETQ. Here the CDR3 reads CASSPTAGGEKLFF. DNA for the CDR3: TGCGCCAGCAGCCCGACTGCTGGGGGGGAAAAACTGTTTTTT.

The chain links TRBV19 to TRBJ1-5; 8 bases are shared with TRBD1. The CDR3 is 16 amino acids. J gave up 3 bases and V 4 bases, and 8 bases lay outside the gene matches. The germline gives CDR1 LNHDA, CDR2 SQIVND (reference sequence). The CDR3 coding sequence is TGTGCCAGTAGTAAGGACAGGGAGGTGGACAATCAGCCCCAGCATTTT. This sequence encodes CASSKDREVDNQPQHF.

V usage is TRBV6-5 and J usage is TRBJ2-5; TRBD1 agrees at 10 bases. TRBJ2-7 explains the end of the DNA better; the J call may be wrong. Looked up from germline, CDR1 is MNHEY and CDR2 is SVGAGI. The CDR3 runs to 14 residues. The chain's CDR3 is CASSLGQGGYEQYF. CDR3 in DNA: TGTGCCAGCAGTCTAGGACAGGGGGGCTACGAGCAGTACTTC.

V gene TRBV6-1 combines with J gene TRBJ1-2; TRBD1 is a possible D gene (6 bases). Per germline, CDR1 MNHNS and CDR2 SASEGT. V was pared by 4 bases and J by 3 bases, with 24 bases between. The CDR3 loop spans 18 amino acids. CDR3 coding DNA: TGTGCCAGCAGTGCCGCCTGGACAGTTTATGATATTGACTATGGCTACACCTTC. Translation: CASSAAWTVYDIDYGYTF.

Here the CDR3 reads CASGNQDYGYTF. CDR3 coding DNA: TGTGCCAGCGGAAATCAGGATTATGGCTACACCTTC. The chain carries TRBV5-6 and TRBJ1-2, with unresolved D. In germline, CDR1 is SGHDT, CDR2 YYEEEE. CDR3 length: 12 residues. V lost 7 bases to trimming and J lost 5 bases, with 12 bases between them.